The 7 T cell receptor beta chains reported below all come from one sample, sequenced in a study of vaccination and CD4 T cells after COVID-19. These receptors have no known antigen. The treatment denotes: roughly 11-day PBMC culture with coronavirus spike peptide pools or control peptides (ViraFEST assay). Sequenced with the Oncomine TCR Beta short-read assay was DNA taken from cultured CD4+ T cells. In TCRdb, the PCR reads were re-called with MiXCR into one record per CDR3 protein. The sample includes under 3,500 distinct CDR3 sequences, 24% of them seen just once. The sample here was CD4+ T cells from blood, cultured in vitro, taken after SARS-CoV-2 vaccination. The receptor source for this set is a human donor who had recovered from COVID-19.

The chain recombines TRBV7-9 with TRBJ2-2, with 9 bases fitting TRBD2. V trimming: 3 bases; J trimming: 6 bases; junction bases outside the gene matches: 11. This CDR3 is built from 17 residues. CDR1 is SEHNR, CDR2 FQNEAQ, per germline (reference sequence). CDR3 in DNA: TGTGCCAGCAGCTTTGTTTTCCTAGCGGGGTTTTCCGGGGAGCTGTTTTTT. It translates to CASSFVFLAGFSGELFF. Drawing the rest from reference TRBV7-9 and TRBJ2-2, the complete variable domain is DTGVSQNPRHKITKRGQNVTFRCDPISEHNRLYWYRQTLGQGPEFLTYFQNEAQLEKSRLLSDRFSAERPKGSFSTLEIQRTEQGDSAMYLCASSFVFLAGFSGELFFGEGSRLTVL.

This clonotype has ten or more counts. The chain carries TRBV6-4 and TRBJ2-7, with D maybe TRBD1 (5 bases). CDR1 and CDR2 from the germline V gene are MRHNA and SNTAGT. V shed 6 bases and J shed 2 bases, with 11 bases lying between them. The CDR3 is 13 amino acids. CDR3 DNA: TGTGCCAGCAGGAGAGACAGCACCTACGAGCAGTACTTC. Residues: CASRRDSTYEQYF.

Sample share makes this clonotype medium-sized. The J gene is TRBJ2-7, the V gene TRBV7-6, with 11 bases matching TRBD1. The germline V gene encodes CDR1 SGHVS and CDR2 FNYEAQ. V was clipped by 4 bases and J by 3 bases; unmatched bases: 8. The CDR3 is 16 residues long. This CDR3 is CASSSPKGTGGYEQYF. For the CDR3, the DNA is TGTGCCAGCAGCTCACCGAAGGGGACAGGGGGCTACGAGCAGTACTTC.

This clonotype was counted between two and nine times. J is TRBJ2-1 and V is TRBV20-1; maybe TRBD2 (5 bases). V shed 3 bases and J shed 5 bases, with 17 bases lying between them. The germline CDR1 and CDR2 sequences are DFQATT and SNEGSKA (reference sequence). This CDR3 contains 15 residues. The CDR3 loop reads CSASGKDFADNEQFF. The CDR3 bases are TGCAGTGCTAGTGGTAAGGACTTCGCGGACAATGAGCAGTTCTTC.

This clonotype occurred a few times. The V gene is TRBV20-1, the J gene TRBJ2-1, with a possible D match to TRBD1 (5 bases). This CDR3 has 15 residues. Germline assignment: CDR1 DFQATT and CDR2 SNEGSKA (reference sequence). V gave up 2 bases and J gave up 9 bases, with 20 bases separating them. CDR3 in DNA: TGCAGTGCTAGAACGCCTCAAGGGGCCACAAGTGAGCAGTTCTTC. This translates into CSARTPQGATSEQFF.

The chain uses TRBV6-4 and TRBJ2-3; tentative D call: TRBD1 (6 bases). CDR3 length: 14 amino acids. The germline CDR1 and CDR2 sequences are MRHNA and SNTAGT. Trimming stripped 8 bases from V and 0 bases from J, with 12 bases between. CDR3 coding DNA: TGTGCCAGCTCCCCCAGGGGCAGCACAGATACGCAGTATTTT. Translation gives CASSPRGSTDTQYF.

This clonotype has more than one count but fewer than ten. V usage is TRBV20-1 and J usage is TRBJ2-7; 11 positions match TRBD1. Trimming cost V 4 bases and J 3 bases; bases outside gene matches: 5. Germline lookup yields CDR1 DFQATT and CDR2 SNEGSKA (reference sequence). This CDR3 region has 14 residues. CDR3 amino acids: CSAKRGTGGYEQYF. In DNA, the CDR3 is TGCAGTGCTAAAAGGGGGACAGGGGGCTACGAGCAGTACTTC.